One and the same sample provided the 25 T cell receptor beta chains below, sequenced in a study of siplizumab effects on memory and regulatory T cells (dated by TCRdb to about 2019). Cells from the mixed lymphocyte reactions were cocultured for 6 days at 37 degrees C. Receptor amplification or capture employed the immunoSEQ multiplex PCR assay. The immuneACCESS repertoire file appears here via TCRdb, limited to in-frame rearrangements. These files lack a portion of the clones; in checked studies, under half of the deficit traces to unresolved V genes, and the cause of the others is not known. The sample table contains 12,000 or so clones; only one count was recorded for 30% to 40% of them. The ten largest clones take up about 9.4% of the sample. The antigens these receptors bind are not known. The sample consisted of CFSE-low (dividing) CD8+ T cells sorted from an allogeneic mixed lymphocyte reaction. The receptor set was obtained from a human donor in good health; the cells came from an allogeneic mixed lymphocyte reaction.

The V gene is TRBV11-2, the J gene TRBJ2-7; maybe TRBD2 (6 bases). V lost 0 bases to trimming and J lost 1 base, with 10 bases between them. Germline CDR1 reads SGHAT; CDR2 reads FQNNGV. CDR3 size: 15 residues. In DNA, the CDR3 is TGTGCCAGCAGCTTAGAGTGGGGGACTTCCTACGAGCAGTACTTC. Translated: CASSLEWGTSYEQYF.

This clone was detected only a few times. This sequence joins TRBV6-5 and TRBJ2-1; D tentatively reads TRBD1 or TRBD2 (5 bases each). The CDR3 consists of 14 residues. Germline V gives CDR1 MNHEY, CDR2 SVGAGI. V was pared by 5 bases and J by 9 bases, with 17 bases between. The CDR3: CASSPGTGAGEQFF. The CDR3 nucleotides read TGTGCCAGCAGTCCCGGGACCGGCGCCGGTGAGCAGTTCTTC.

This sequence joins TRBV4-1 and TRBJ1-3; perhaps TRBD1 as D (5 bases). The CDR3 extends over 12 amino acids. Germline V gene lookup returns CDR1 MGHRA and CDR2 YSYEKL. The V gene lost 5 bases and the J gene lost 5 bases, with 7 bases spanning the gap. The CDR3 is CASSGARNTIYF. The CDR3 nucleotides are TGCGCCAGCAGCGGGGCCAGAAACACCATATATTTT.

The DNA for the CDR3 is TGCGCCAGCAGCTCAATAGCGGGAGACTACGAGCAGTACTTC. Translation: CASSSIAGDYEQYF. The genes are TRBV4-1 and TRBJ2-7; 9 nucleotides match TRBD2. Trimming cost V 5 bases and J 3 bases; bases outside gene matches: 5. CDR3 size: 14 residues. Per the germline V gene, CDR1 is MGHRA and CDR2 is YSYEKL.

The chain employs TRBV9 and TRBJ2-7; weak D call: TRBD1 (5 bases). Germline CDR1 and CDR2: SGDLS and YYNGEE. Between the trimmed V and J ends, which lost 2 bases and 2 bases, there was a span of 8 bases. This CDR3 spans 13 amino acids. The CDR3 region is CASSVGQTYEQYF. The CDR3 DNA is TGTGCCAGCAGCGTGGGGCAGACCTACGAGCAGTACTTC.

This chain connects TRBV7-8 to TRBJ2-7; a possible D gene is TRBD2 (6 bases). From germline, CDR1 is SGHVS and CDR2 FQNEAQ. V gave up 5 bases and J gave up 5 bases, with 13 bases separating them. The CDR3 covers 13 residues. CDR3 DNA: TGTGCCAGCAGCAAGATGGGGGGACACGAGCAGTACTTC. This encodes CASSKMGGHEQYF.

The chain couples TRBV7-2 to TRBJ2-1; 9 bases are a match to TRBD1. Germline loops: CDR1 SGHTA, CDR2 FQGNSA. Unmatched junction bases numbered 7, after V lost 0 bases and J lost 7 bases. The CDR3 has 16 residues. The CDR3 is CASSLAVYGTGNEQFF. The CDR3 bases are TGTGCCAGCAGCTTAGCCGTGTATGGGACAGGGAATGAGCAGTTCTTC.

The chain links TRBV5-4 to TRBJ1-1; D unresolved. Germline V lookup: CDR1 SGHNT, CDR2 YYREEE (reference sequence). CDR3 size: 12 residues. V was cut by 4 bases and J by 8 bases, with 12 bases left in between. The chain's CDR3 is CASSQEELEAFF. The CDR3 bases are TGTGCCAGCAGCCAGGAGGAGTTAGAAGCTTTCTTT.

The DNA for the CDR3 is TGTGCCAGCACCGAGGGAAAGAATGGCTACACCTTC. The encoded protein is CASTEGKNGYTF. The chain carries TRBV7-3 and TRBJ1-2, with unresolved D. V lost 7 bases and J lost 6, with 12 bases in between. There are 12 residues in the CDR3. Germline V gives CDR1 SGHTA, CDR2 FQGTGA.

The sample holds a few counts of this clone. The chain employs TRBV9 and TRBJ2-3; 7 bases map to TRBD2. Trimming cost V 0 bases and J 4 bases; bases outside gene matches: 8. The CDR3 spans 16 residues. The germline CDR1 and CDR2 sequences are SGDLS and YYNGEE. CDR3 sequence (DNA): TGTGCCAGCAGCGTAGGTTGGGGAGGGTCAGCAGATACGCAGTATTTT. It encodes CASSVGWGGSADTQYF.

This chain links TRBV7-9 with TRBJ2-7; 14 positions agree with TRBD2. The CDR3 runs 19 residues. The V segment lost 5 bases and the J segment 4 bases; nucleotides outside the gene matches: 16. Germline CDR1 SEHNR, CDR2 FQNEAQ (reference sequence). CDR3 in DNA: TGTGCCAGCAGCCCACCGACGGGACTAGCGGGGGCACGGCAGTACGAGCAGTACTTC. Protein: CASSPPTGLAGARQYEQYF.

By share, this clone ranks as medium-sized. V gene TRBV5-6 combines with J gene TRBJ1-3; D remains ambiguous. Germline-derived CDR1 and CDR2 are SGHDT and YYEEEE. Trimming removed 0 bases from V and 7 bases from J, with 5 bases in between. The CDR3 is 12 amino acids. CDR3 residues: CASSLGPNTIYF. Here the CDR3 DNA reads TGTGCCAGCAGCTTGGGACCGAACACCATATATTTT.

The chain has TRBV27 and TRBJ2-1; 7 bases are shared with TRBD2. Germline-derived CDR1 and CDR2 are MNHEY and SMNVEV (reference sequence). V shed 4 bases, J shed 0 bases, and the junction held 15 bases outside the gene matches. The CDR3 extends over 19 amino acids. Here the CDR3 DNA reads TGTGCCAGCAGTTCCTACTACTCTAGCGGAGGCCACTCCTACAATGAGCAGTTCTTC. Its translation is CASSSYYSSGGHSYNEQFF.

This clone occurred once. This sequence joins TRBV5-8 and TRBJ1-1; D possibly corresponds to TRBD1 (6 bases). Germline CDR1 reads SGHTS; CDR2 reads YDEGEE. This CDR3 comprises 14 residues. V was trimmed by 4 bases and J by 5 bases, leaving 15 bases between them. CDR3 residues: CASSQAGGSTEAFF. The DNA of the CDR3 is TGTGCCAGCAGCCAAGCGGGGGGCAGTACTGAAGCTTTCTTT. Supplemented by reference TRBV5-8 and TRBJ1-1, the full variable domain reads EAGVTQSPTHLIKTRGQQATLRCSPISGHTSVYWYQQALGLGLQFLLWYDEGEERNRGNFPPRFSGRQFPNYSSELNVNALELEDSALYLCASSQAGGSTEAFFGQGTRLTVV.

A word on this clone: Other DNA sequences in the sample encode the same CDR3. CDR3 region: CSALGGYYGYTF. The CDR3 bases are TGCAGCGCGCTCGGGGGGTACTATGGCTACACCTTC. V usage is TRBV29-1 and J usage is TRBJ1-2, with D maybe TRBD1 (5 bases). Germline assignment: CDR1 SQVTM and CDR2 ANQGSEA. The length of the CDR3 is 12 residues. With 7 bases removed from V and 3 bases from J, the gap between germline ends came to 12 bases.

The table lists this clone with a few counts. The chain joins TRBV5-4 to TRBJ1-1; D might be TRBD1 (6 bases). This CDR3 has 11 amino acids. Looked up from germline, CDR1 is SGHNT and CDR2 is YYREEE (reference sequence). With 10 bases removed from V and 2 bases from J, the gap between germline ends came to 9 bases. The CDR3 is CAWTANTEAFF. CDR3 coding DNA: TGTGCCTGGACAGCCAACACTGAAGCTTTCTTT.

Only a few counts were recorded for this clone. The chain has TRBV27 and TRBJ2-7; 7 nucleotides line up with TRBD2. Germline CDR1 MNHEY, CDR2 SMNVEV (reference sequence). J lost 2 bases, V lost 5 bases, and 3 bases had no gene match. CDR3 size: 13 residues. The CDR3 is CASSQLAPYEQYF. The CDR3 DNA reads as TGTGCCAGCAGTCAACTAGCGCCCTACGAGCAGTACTTC.

Comment on this clone: A read error may be the cause here, since a much bigger clone is one base away. The chain couples TRBV4-1 to TRBJ2-7; the match to TRBD2 covers 13 bases. J was trimmed by 6 bases and V by 3 bases; bases with no gene match: 11. CDR3 length: 17 residues. Germline V gene lookup returns CDR1 MGHRA and CDR2 YSYEKL. CDR3 region: CASSQNPLAGGPSEQYF. In DNA form, the CDR3 reads TGCGCCAGCAGCCAGAACCCACTAGCGGGAGGGCCCAGCGAGCAGTACTTC.

Only a few counts were recorded for this clone. The chain recombines TRBV6-5 with TRBJ2-1, with TRBD1 matching 8 bases. CDR3 length equals 14 residues. From germline, CDR1 is MNHEY and CDR2 SVGAGI. V lost 0 bases to trimming and J lost 7 bases; unmatched junction nucleotides: 2. The CDR3 nucleotides are TGTGCCAGCAGTTACTCGGACAGGGAGAATGAGCAGTTCTTC. Translating it yields CASSYSDRENEQFF.

The chain links TRBV7-2 to TRBJ2-1; no reliable D call. Germline CDR1 is SGHTA and CDR2 is FQGNSA. The CDR3 has 18 residues. The V and J ends lost 5 bases and 0 bases respectively, with 20 bases between them. CDR3 bases: TGTGCCAGCAGCCTAAACCCGCATCGCTTGAGCTCCTACAATGAGCAGTTCTTC. Its translation is CASSLNPHRLSSYNEQFF.

This clone ranks as medium-sized. The chain recombines TRBV4-1 with TRBJ1-5; weak D call: TRBD1 (6 bases). The CDR3 sequence is 15 residues long. Germline-derived CDR1 and CDR2 are MGHRA and YSYEKL. The V end was cut by 2 bases, the J end by 5 bases, with 13 bases between. As DNA, the CDR3 is TGCGCCAGCAGCCAAACGGACAGCCCCCATCAGCCCCAGCATTTT. This gives the protein CASSQTDSPHQPQHF.

The gene calls are TRBV7-9 and TRBJ2-3; D is perhaps TRBD1 (6 bases). This CDR3 is built from 17 residues. The V end was cut by 2 bases, the J end by 0 bases, with 15 bases between. Per the germline V gene, CDR1 is SEHNR and CDR2 is FQNEAQ (reference sequence). CDR3 residues: CASSLYDVGGSTDTQYF. CDR3 DNA sequence: TGTGCCAGCAGCTTATACGATGTAGGGGGAAGCACAGATACGCAGTATTTT.

This chain links TRBV5-4 with TRBJ1-4, with D tentatively TRBD1 (6 bases). Germline V gene lookup returns CDR1 SGHNT and CDR2 YYREEE (reference sequence). This CDR3 has 14 amino acids. Trimming shortened V by 0 bases and J by 6 bases, and 9 bases separated the two germline ends. The CDR3 sequence: CASSLGGLYEKLFF. The CDR3 coding sequence is TGTGCCAGCAGCTTGGGGGGGCTTTATGAAAAACTGTTTTTT.

The V and J genes are TRBV19 and TRBJ1-5; no definite D call. CDR1 LNHDA and CDR2 SQIVND come from the germline V gene (reference sequence). The CDR3 sequence is 13 residues long. V was cut by 1 base and J by 2 bases, with 3 bases left in between. The CDR3 nucleotides read TGTGCCAGTAGTATAGCAGGCAATCAGCCCCAGCATTTT. As protein: CASSIAGNQPQHF.

The gene calls are TRBV27 and TRBJ1-2; TRBD1 aligns across 7 bases. Germline CDR1 and CDR2: MNHEY and SMNVEV (reference sequence). J lost 4 bases, V lost 4 bases, and 3 bases had no gene match. The CDR3 totals 13 residues. The CDR3 loop reads CASSYGDSYGYTF. The CDR3 coding sequence is TGTGCCAGCAGTTATGGGGACAGCTATGGCTACACCTTC.